The rows below give T cell receptor beta chains drawn from one sample of a study of cytomegalovirus exposure and HLA in healthy donors. This table comes from immunoSEQ multiplex PCR, and its TCRdb copy is limited to in-frame clones, with some not included. In the table there are 130,000 to 150,000 clones, roughly 78% of which are singletons. The sample taken for sequencing was PBMCs. Receptors were obtained from a man aged 40-55 years in good health and CMV-seropositive. CDR3s leave out the opening cysteine and the closing phenylalanine or tryptophan. Each record gives: J gene, D gene, V gene, CDR3 protein. A D gene is named only where the DNA matches it firmly.

>TRBJ1-5|-|TRBV18
ASSPQGGHGQPQH
>TRBJ2-1|-|TRBV19
ASSMGTLNYNEQF
>TRBJ2-7|-|TRBV2
ASSGQGIREQY
>TRBJ2-3|TRBD1|TRBV7-9
ASSFRTGTADTQY
>TRBJ2-7|-|TRBV4-1
ASTPQGGTFYEQY
>TRBJ1-2|-|TRBV18
ASSPPGDTALRGYT
>-|-|TRBV15
ATSRRQFYEQY
>TRBJ2-5|TRBD1|TRBV28
ASRRSSGTGFSETQY
>TRBJ2-5|-|TRBV5-1
ASSLSLRTVETQY
>TRBJ2-7|-|TRBV6-5
ASSPTGPEPYEQY
>TRBJ2-1|-|TRBV5-1
ASSLGTGSPYNEQF
>TRBJ2-5|-|TRBV5-1
ASSFGIQETQY
>TRBJ2-7|TRBD1|TRBV6-5
ASSYPRDSNSYEQY
>TRBJ1-3|-|TRBV9
ASSVNGLRNTIY
>TRBJ1-3|-|TRBV5-1
ASSLEAGSASGNTIY
>TRBJ1-4|-|TRBV25-1
ASSELGGYNEKLF
>TRBJ1-1|-|TRBV5-1
ASSLAVGEEAF
>TRBJ2-7|-|TRBV28
ASTQSTGRFYEQY
>TRBJ1-1|-|TRBV19
ASSLTGLWTEAF
>TRBJ2-1|-|TRBV6-1
ASSGLDPPIEQF
>TRBJ2-1|-|TRBV20-1
SATQNEQF
>TRBJ1-1|-|TRBV11-2
ASSLVRSNTEAF
>TRBJ2-7|TRBD1|TRBV10-3
AISGAGVTGAEQY
>TRBJ2-5|-|TRBV18
ASSPEGQETQY
>TRBJ1-1|TRBD1|TRBV2
ASRDRGVGTEAF
>TRBJ2-1|-|TRBV27
ASRRPGLAVKHNEQF
>TRBJ2-5|TRBD2|TRBV4-1
ASSPDGASGRGETQY
>TRBJ1-2|-|TRBV7-2
ASSLLPRQSNYGYT
>TRBJ2-7|TRBD1|TRBV7-8
ASSFQGAYEQY
>TRBJ1-2|TRBD1|TRBV19
ASSMGGDRVFYGYT
>TRBJ1-3|-|TRBV7-2
ASTLGGTGNTIY
>TRBJ1-1|-|TRBV6-1
ASREGLATEAF
>TRBJ2-2|TRBD2|TRBV5-1
ASSLRAGGSHTGELF
>TRBJ1-5|-|TRBV7-9
ASSSGGPQH
>TRBJ2-1|TRBD2|TRBV2
ASSEVGTSGLEQF